These T cell receptor beta chains were read from a single sample in a study of response to subunit inactivated influenza vaccine. TCRdb re-called the RT-PCR reads with MiXCR, one entry per CDR3 protein. The sample lists 540,000 or so distinct CDR3 sequences; 10% to 15% were seen once. The source was PBMCs from blood, collected 40 to 50 days after vaccination. Receptors originate from a man over 45 who received an inactivated influenza vaccine. The CDR3 runs from the conserved cysteine through the conserved F or W. Fields, in order: clone size, J gene, V gene, D gene, CDR3 protein, CDR3 DNA. The D gene is left open where the match is weak. Clone size is not always given. Where it is, it says once, few, many or a class for expanded clones.

clone_size: few; j_call: TRBJ1-5; v_call: TRBV6-5; d_call: TRBD1; cdr3_aa: CASSLGRTGGQPQHF; cdr3_nt: TGTGCCAGCAGTTTAGGTAGGACAGGGGGTCAGCCCCAGCATTTT
clone_size: .; j_call: TRBJ1-1; v_call: TRBV3-1; d_call: .; cdr3_aa: CASSQGSLGAFF; cdr3_nt: TGTGCCAGCAGCCAAGGATCACTTGGAGCTTTCTTT
clone_size: few; j_call: TRBJ2-5; v_call: TRBV10-3; d_call: TRBD2; cdr3_aa: CAISESGGGRETQYF; cdr3_nt: TGTGCCATCAGTGAGTCTGGCGGGGGGAGAGAGACCCAGTACTTC
clone_size: .; j_call: TRBJ2-5; v_call: TRBV12-3/TRBV12-4; d_call: TRBD2; cdr3_aa: CASSFASGTETQYF; cdr3_nt: TGTGCCAGCAGTTTTGCTAGCGGGACCGAGACCCAGTACTTC
clone_size: few; j_call: TRBJ2-3; v_call: TRBV27; d_call: .; cdr3_aa: CASSPGALDTQYF; cdr3_nt: TGTGCCAGCAGTCCCGGGGCCTTGGATACGCAGTATTTT
clone_size: .; j_call: TRBJ2-2; v_call: TRBV20-1; d_call: .; cdr3_aa: CSAVEGARVGELFF; cdr3_nt: TGCAGTGCTGTGGAGGGGGCGAGGGTCGGGGAGCTGTTTTTT
clone_size: .; j_call: TRBJ2-1; v_call: TRBV18; d_call: .; cdr3_aa: CASSPRALLSSYNEQFF; cdr3_nt: TGTGCCAGCTCACCCAGGGCCTTACTCAGCTCCTACAATGAGCAGTTCTTC
clone_size: many; j_call: TRBJ2-7; v_call: TRBV29-1; d_call: .; cdr3_aa: CSVEDGSRDYEQYF; cdr3_nt: TGCAGCGTTGAAGATGGAAGCAGGGACTACGAGCAGTACTTC
clone_size: .; j_call: TRBJ2-2; v_call: TRBV3-1; d_call: .; cdr3_aa: CASNQGGSNTGELFF; cdr3_nt: TGTGCCAGCAACCAGGGGGGATCGAACACCGGGGAGCTGTTTTTT
clone_size: few; j_call: TRBJ2-7; v_call: TRBV2; d_call: .; cdr3_aa: CASSEVSEQYF; cdr3_nt: TGTGCCAGCAGTGAAGTTTCTGAGCAGTACTTC